This TCR beta chain was sequenced for a study of regulatory T cells in long-lasting Graves disease. Study-level findings and limits: Persistent disease preferred TRBV28, TRBJ1-2 and TRBJ2-5. Newly diagnosed patients had higher TCR diversity than persistent Graves' patients did.

Libraries of TCR beta came from iRepertoire HTBI primers plus Arm-PCR of CDR3 regions. One entry per CDR3 protein, called by TCRdb with MiXCR from the multiplex PCR reads. The sample yields some 420,000 distinct CDR3 sequences, 22% seen once. Trimming cost V 1 base and J 2 bases, with 3 bases left between them. This CDR3 comprises 14 residues. The germline V gene encodes CDR1 LGHDT and CDR2 YNNKEL (reference sequence). Time point specified: persistent/refractory GD, antithyroid drugs over 5 years with positive TRAb. Researchers made the TCR library from RNA that was extracted from PBMCs. Doctors identified Graves' disease using the American Thyroid Association guidelines. Patients hailed from an endocrinology department in Xi'an, China. Details on this clonotype: Its target is unknown.

Here the sequenced sample was peripheral blood mononuclear cells (PBMCs), taken when the disease was refractory, from a patient treated with antithyroid drugs. The V gene is TRBV3-1, the J gene TRBJ2-6; D ambiguous. This receptor was identified in a female donor with Graves disease. CDR3 bases: TGTGCCAGCAGCCAAGCTCCTGGGGCCAACGTCCTGACTTTC. Its protein is CASSQAPGANVLTF. The variable domain in full, completed from reference TRBV3-1 and TRBJ2-6, reads DTAVSQTPKYLVTQMGNDKSIKCEQNLGHDTMYWYKQDSKKFLKIMFSYNNKELIINETVPNRFSPKSPDKAHLNLHINSLELGDSAVYFCASSQAPGANVLTFGAGSRLTVL.